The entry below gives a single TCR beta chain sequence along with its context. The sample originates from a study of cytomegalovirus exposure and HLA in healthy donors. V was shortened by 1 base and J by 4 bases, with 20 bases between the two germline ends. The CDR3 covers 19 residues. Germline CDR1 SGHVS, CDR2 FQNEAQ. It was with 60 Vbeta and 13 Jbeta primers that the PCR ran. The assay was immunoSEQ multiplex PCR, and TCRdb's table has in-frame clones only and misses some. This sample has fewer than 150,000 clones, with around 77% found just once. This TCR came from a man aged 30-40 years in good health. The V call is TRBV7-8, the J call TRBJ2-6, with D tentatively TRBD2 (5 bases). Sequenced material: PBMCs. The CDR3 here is CASSLVASWRARGANVLTF. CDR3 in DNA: TGTGCCAGCAGCTTAGTAGCCTCATGGCGGGCGCGCGGGGCCAACGTCCTGACTTTC.